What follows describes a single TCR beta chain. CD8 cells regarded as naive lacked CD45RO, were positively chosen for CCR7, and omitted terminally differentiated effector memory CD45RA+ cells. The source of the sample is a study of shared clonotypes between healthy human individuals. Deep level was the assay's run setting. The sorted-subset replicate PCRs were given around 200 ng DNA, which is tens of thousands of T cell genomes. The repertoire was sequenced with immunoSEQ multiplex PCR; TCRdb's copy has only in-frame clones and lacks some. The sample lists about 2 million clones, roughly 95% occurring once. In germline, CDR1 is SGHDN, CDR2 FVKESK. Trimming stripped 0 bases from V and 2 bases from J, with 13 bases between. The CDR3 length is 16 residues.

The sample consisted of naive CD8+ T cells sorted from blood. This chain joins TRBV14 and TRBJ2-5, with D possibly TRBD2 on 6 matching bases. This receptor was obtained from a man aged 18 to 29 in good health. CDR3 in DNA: TGTGCCAGCAGCCAAGATAGGGAACTAGCTCAAGAGACCCAGTACTTC. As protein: CASSQDRELAQETQYF.